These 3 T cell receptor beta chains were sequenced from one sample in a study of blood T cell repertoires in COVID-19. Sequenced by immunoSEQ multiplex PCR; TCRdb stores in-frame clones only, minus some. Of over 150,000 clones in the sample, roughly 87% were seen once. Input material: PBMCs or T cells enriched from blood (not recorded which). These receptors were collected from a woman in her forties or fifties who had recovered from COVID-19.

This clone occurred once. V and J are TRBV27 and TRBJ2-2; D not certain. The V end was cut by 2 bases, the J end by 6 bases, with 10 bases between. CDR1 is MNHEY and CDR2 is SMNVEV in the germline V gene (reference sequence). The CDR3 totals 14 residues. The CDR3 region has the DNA TGTGCCAGCAGTTTACAAGCTCAACCCGGGGAGCTGTTTTTT. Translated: CASSLQAQPGELFF.

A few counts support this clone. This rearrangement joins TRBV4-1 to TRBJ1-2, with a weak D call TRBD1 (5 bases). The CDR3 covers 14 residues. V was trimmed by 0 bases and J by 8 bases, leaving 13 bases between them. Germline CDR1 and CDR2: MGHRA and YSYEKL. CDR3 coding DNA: TGCGCCAGCAGCCAAGATCGATGGGGCATAGGCTACACCTTC. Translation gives CASSQDRWGIGYTF.

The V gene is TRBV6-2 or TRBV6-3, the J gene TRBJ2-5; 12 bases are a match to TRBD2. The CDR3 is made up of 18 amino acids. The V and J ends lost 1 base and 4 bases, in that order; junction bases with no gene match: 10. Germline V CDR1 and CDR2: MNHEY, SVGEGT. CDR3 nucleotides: TGTGCCAGCAGTTACTTGTTCCGGCTAGCGGGAGGGAGAGAGACCCAGTACTTC. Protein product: CASSYLFRLAGGRETQYF.